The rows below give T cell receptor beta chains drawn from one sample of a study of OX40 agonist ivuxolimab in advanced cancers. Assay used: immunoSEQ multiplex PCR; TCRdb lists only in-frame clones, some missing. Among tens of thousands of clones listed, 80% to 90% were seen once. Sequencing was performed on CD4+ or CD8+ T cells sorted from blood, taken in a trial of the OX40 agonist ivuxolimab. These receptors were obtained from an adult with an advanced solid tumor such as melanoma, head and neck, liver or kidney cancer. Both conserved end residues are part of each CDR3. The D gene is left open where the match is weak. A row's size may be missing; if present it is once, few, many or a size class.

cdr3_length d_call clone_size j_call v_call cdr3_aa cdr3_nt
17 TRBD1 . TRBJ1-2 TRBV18 CASSPPSQGGANYGYTF TGTGCCAGCTCACCACCGAGCCAGGGGGGTGCTAACTATGGCTACACCTTC
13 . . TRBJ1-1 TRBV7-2 CASSQRLEGEAFF TGTGCCAGCAGCCAACGATTAGAGGGAGAAGCTTTCTTT
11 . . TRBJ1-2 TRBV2 CASSEAARVTF TGTGCCAGCAGTGAAGCTGCCAGGGTCACCTTC
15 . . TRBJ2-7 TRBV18 CASSPRTSIVYEQYF TGTGCCAGCTCACCACGTACGTCGATAGTCTACGAGCAGTACTTC
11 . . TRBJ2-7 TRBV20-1 CSATGSYEQYF TGCAGTGCTACGGGCTCCTACGAGCAGTACTTC
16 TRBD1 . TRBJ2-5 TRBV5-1 CASRPGTGETQETQYF TGCGCCAGCAGACCCGGGACAGGAGAAACCCAAGAGACCCAGTACTTC
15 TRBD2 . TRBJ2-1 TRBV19 CASSVSGTSGNEQFF TGTGCCAGTAGTGTTTCCGGGACTAGCGGCAATGAGCAGTTCTTC
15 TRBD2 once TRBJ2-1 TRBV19 CASSWGTSVVNEQFF TGTGCCAGTAGTTGGGGGACTAGCGTCGTCAATGAGCAGTTCTTC
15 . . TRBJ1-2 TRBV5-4 CASSLGVRGNYGYTF TGTGCCAGCAGCTTGGGCGTCAGAGGCAACTATGGCTACACCTTC
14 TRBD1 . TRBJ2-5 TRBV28 CASSPGGSQETQYF TGTGCCAGCAGCCCAGGGGGTTCCCAAGAGACCCAGTACTTC
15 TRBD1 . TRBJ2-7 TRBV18 CASSPGQGREYEQYF TGTGCCAGCTCACCAGGACAGGGGCGCGAGTACGAGCAGTACTTC
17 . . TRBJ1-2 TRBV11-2 CASSLAPGRGADYGYTF TGTGCCAGCAGCTTAGCCCCTGGCCGGGGGGCGGACTATGGCTACACCTTC
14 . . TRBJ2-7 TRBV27 CASSLSLHSYEQYF TGTGCCAGCAGTTTAAGCCTCCACTCCTACGAGCAGTACTTC
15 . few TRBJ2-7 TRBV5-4 CASSRADRSLNEQYF TGTGCCAGCAGCCGGGCTGACAGATCCCTAAACGAGCAGTACTTC
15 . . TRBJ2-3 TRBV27 CASSFFAASTDTQYF TGTGCCAGCAGTTTTTTTGCGGCTAGCACAGATACGCAGTATTTT
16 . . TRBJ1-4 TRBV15 CATSRSGPPLNEKLFF TGTGCCACCAGCAGAAGCGGACCGCCTCTTAATGAAAAACTGTTTTTT
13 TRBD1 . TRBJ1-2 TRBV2 CASSVTGGHGYTF TGTGCCAGCAGTGTAACAGGGGGACATGGCTACACCTTC
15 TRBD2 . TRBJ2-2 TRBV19 CASSLTSGSYGELFF TGTGCCAGTAGCCTTACTAGCGGGAGTTATGGGGAGCTGTTTTTT
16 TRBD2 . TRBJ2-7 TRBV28 CASSFFGGTGTYEQYF TGTGCCAGCAGTTTCTTCGGGGGGACGGGGACCTACGAGCAGTACTTC
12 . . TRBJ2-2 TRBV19 CASSTYTGELFF TGTGCCAGTAGCACATACACCGGGGAGCTGTTTTTT
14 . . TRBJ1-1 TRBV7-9 CASTPGRTNTEAFF TGTGCCAGCACACCGGGACGGACGAACACTGAAGCTTTCTTT
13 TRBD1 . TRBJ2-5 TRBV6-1 CASSGDRGETQYF TGTGCCAGCAGTGGGGACAGGGGAGAGACCCAGTACTTC
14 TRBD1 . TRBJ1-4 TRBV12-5 CASGSRTGNEKLFF TGTGCTAGTGGTTCTCGGACAGGAAATGAAAAACTGTTTTTT
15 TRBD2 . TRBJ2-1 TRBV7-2 CASSFRTSGINEQFF TGTGCCAGCAGCTTTCGGACTAGCGGGATAAATGAGCAGTTCTTC
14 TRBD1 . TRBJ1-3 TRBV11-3 CASSITTGGYTIYF TGTGCCAGCAGCATTACCACAGGGGGCTACACCATATATTTT
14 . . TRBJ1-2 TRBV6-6 CASRLGGINYGYTF TGTGCCAGCCGGCTGGGAGGGATTAACTATGGCTACACCTTC
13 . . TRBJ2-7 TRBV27 CASRVRMAYEQYF TGTGCCAGCAGAGTCAGGATGGCTTACGAGCAGTACTTC
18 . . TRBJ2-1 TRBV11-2 CASSLLFPGILSYNEQFF TGTGCCAGCAGCTTACTCTTCCCAGGGATCCTCTCCTACAATGAGCAGTTCTTC
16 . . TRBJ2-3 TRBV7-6 CASSLENGLSTDTQYF TGTGCCAGCAGCTTAGAGAACGGGCTAAGCACAGATACGCAGTATTTT
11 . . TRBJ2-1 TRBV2 CASSSLNEQFF TGTGCCAGCAGCAGCCTCAATGAGCAGTTCTTC
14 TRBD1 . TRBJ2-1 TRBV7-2 CASTGQGAQNEQFF TGTGCCTCCACTGGGCAGGGGGCGCAGAATGAGCAGTTCTTC
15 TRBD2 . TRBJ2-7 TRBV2 CASSEVVAGAYEQYF TGTGCCAGCAGTGAAGTGGTAGCGGGGGCCTACGAGCAGTACTTC
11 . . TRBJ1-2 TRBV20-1 CSARDNYGYTF TGCAGTGCTAGGGACAATTATGGCTACACCTTC
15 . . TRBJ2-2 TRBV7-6 CASSLVQTNTGELFF TGTGCCAGCAGCTTAGTTCAAACGAACACCGGGGAGCTGTTTTTT
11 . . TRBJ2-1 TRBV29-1 CSDPVYNEQFF TGCAGCGACCCGGTCTACAATGAGCAGTTCTTC
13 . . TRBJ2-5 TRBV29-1 CSVELPGQETQYF TGCAGCGTTGAATTGCCAGGCCAAGAGACCCAGTACTTC
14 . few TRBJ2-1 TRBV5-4 CASSWQGSRNEQFF TGTGCCAGCTCGTGGCAGGGGTCGAGGAATGAGCAGTTCTTC
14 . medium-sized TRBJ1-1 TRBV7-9 CASSQGPRNTEAFF TGTGCCAGCAGCCAAGGGCCGAGGAACACTGAAGCTTTCTTT
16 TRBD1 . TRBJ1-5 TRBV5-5 CASSFGTGNSNQPQHF TGTGCCAGCAGCTTCGGGACAGGGAATAGCAATCAGCCCCAGCATTTT
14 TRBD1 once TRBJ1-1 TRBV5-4 CASSSGQGWNEAFF TGTGCCAGCAGCTCCGGACAGGGGTGGAATGAAGCTTTCTTT
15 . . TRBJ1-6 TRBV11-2 CASSLRGRGNSPLHF TGTGCCAGCAGCCTCCGCGGCAGGGGCAATTCACCCCTCCACTTT
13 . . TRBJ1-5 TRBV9 CASSENRDQPQHF TGTGCCAGCAGCGAAAACAGGGACCAGCCCCAGCATTTT
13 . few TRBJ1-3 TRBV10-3 CAISESGGTTIYF TGTGCCATCAGTGAGTCAGGAGGGACCACCATATATTTT
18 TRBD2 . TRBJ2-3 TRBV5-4 CASSSSGTSFSSTDTQYF TGTGCCAGCAGCTCGTCCGGGACTAGCTTTTCTAGCACAGATACGCAGTATTTT